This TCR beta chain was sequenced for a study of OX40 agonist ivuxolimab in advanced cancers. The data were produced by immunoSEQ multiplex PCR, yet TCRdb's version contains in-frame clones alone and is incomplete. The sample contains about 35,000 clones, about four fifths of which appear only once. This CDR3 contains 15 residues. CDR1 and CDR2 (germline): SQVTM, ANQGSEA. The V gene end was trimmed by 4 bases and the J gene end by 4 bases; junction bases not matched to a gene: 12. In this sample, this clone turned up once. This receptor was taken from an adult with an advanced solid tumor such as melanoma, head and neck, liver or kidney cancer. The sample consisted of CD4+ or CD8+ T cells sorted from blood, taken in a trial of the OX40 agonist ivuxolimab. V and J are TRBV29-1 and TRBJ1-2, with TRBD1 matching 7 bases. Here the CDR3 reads CSVGQGRGTGYGYTF. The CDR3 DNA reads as TGCAGCGTTGGACAGGGCAGGGGAACAGGCTATGGCTACACCTTC.